Below are 20 T cell receptor beta chains sequenced from a single sample in a study of PD-1 blockade in mismatch repair-deficient tumors (dated by TCRdb to 2016 to 2017). Preparation of the library involved the immunoSEQ multiplex PCR assay. Sourced from immuneACCESS, this table was stored by TCRdb with only in-frame sequences that have V and J called. A share of the clones is absent; for the studies checked, an unresolved V gene accounts for under half, and the remainder has no known explanation. The sample table records 120,000 or so clones; around 83% of these occur just once. About 13% of the sample comes from the top ten. Sequenced material: peripheral blood, taken 44 weeks after starting pembrolizumab. Every receptor here comes from an adult with mismatch repair-deficient cancer.

V gene TRBV28 combines with J gene TRBJ2-5, with D possibly matching TRBD2 (6 bases). The CDR3 totals 15 residues. V was cut by 3 bases and J by 2 bases, with 13 bases left in between. The germline V gene encodes CDR1 MDHEN and CDR2 SYDVKM. The CDR3 reads CASSLREERQETQYF. The CDR3 nucleotides read TGTGCCAGCAGTTTGAGGGAGGAGAGGCAAGAGACCCAGTACTTC.

The sample holds one count of this clone. The chain carries TRBV2 and TRBJ2-6; D remains ambiguous. The CDR3 contains 14 residues. Germline CDR1 is SNHLY and CDR2 is FYNNEI. V was trimmed by 8 bases and J by 2 bases, leaving 10 bases between them. CDR3 bases: TGTGCCAGCTCCGGGTTGACTGGGGCCAACGTCCTGACTTTC. It specifies CASSGLTGANVLTF.

The chain carries TRBV9 and TRBJ2-1; D may be TRBD2 (6 bases). The V end lost 0 bases, the J end lost 5 bases, and 12 bases lay between the germline ends. CDR3 length: 15 amino acids. The germline V gene has CDR1 SGDLS and CDR2 YYNGEE. CDR3 bases: TGTGCCAGCAGCGTAGGTTATGGCGGGAACAATGAGCAGTTCTTC. This codes for CASSVGYGGNNEQFF. The variable domain in full, completed from reference TRBV9 and TRBJ2-1, reads DSGVTQTPKHLITATGQRVTLRCSPRSGDLSVYWYQQSLDQGLQFLIQYYNGEERAKGNILERFSAQQFPDLHSELNLSSLELGDSALYFCASSVGYGGNNEQFFGPGTRLTVL.

The chain couples TRBV12-1 to TRBJ2-7; the table's TRBD2 call for D was not verified on the DNA. TRBV12-1 is an annotated pseudogene. The CDR3 loop spans 14 amino acids. Written as DNA, the CDR3 is TGTGCCAGCAGCTTTGGCCGTAGCGCCTACGAGCAGTACTTC. This sequence encodes CASSFGRSAYEQYF.

The CDR3 protein is CASSLGQGNQPQHF. In DNA form, the CDR3 reads TGCGCCAGCAGCCTGGGACAGGGCAATCAGCCCCAGCATTTT. The V gene is TRBV4-3, the J gene TRBJ1-5, with 8 bases lining up with TRBD1. This CDR3 spans 14 amino acids. Germline V gene sequence: CDR1 LGHNA, CDR2 YSLEER. V shed 4 bases and J 2 bases; nucleotides not matched to a gene: 1.

The CDR3 region is CASSQDSGTGANGYTF. DNA of the CDR3: TGCGCCAGCAGCCAAGATTCCGGGACAGGGGCGAATGGCTACACCTTC. The chain has TRBV4-1 and TRBJ1-2; 10 nucleotides agree with TRBD1. From germline, CDR1 is MGHRA and CDR2 YSYEKL. The CDR3 has 16 amino acids. V shed 0 bases and J 6 bases; nucleotides not matched to a gene: 7.

The rearrangement uses TRBV11-2 and TRBJ2-1; D not resolved. V was clipped by 1 base and J by 5 bases, with 6 bases between them. CDR3 size: 13 residues. Germline V gene data show CDR1 as SGHAT and CDR2 as FQNNGV. Here the CDR3 DNA reads TGTGCCAGCAGCTTAGTTAGTGACAATGAGCAGTTCTTC. This translates into CASSLVSDNEQFF.

The chain's CDR3 is CSSLGTGGKATQYF. The CDR3 DNA sequence: TGCAGCTCCCTGGGGACAGGGGGCAAGGCGACCCAGTACTTC. The chain links TRBV29-1 to TRBJ2-5, with 12 bases identical to TRBD1. After removal of 8 bases from V and 7 bases from J, the junction contained 11 bases not matched to a gene. The CDR3 spans 14 residues. Looked up from germline, CDR1 is SQVTM and CDR2 is ANQGSEA. Combining the CDR3 with reference TRBV29-1 and TRBJ2-5 gives the whole variable domain SAVISQKPSRDICQRGTSLTIQCQVDSQVTMMFWYRQQPGQSLTLIATANQGSEATYESGFVIDKFPISRPNLTFSTLTVSNMSPEDSSIYLCSSLGTGGKATQYFGPGTRLLVL.

The chain combines TRBV29-1 with TRBJ2-2; D might be TRBD1 (6 bases). CDR1 and CDR2 from the germline V gene are SQVTM and ANQGSEA. This CDR3 region has 14 residues. Deletions cut 3 bases from V and 4 bases from J, with 12 bases between. CDR3 DNA sequence: TGCAGCGTTGATGGGGGCACCGGCACCGGGGAGCTGTTTTTT. Protein product: CSVDGGTGTGELFF.

This chain joins TRBV4-1 and TRBJ1-2; TRBD1 aligns across 8 bases. CDR3 length: 22 amino acids. Per the germline V gene, CDR1 is MGHRA and CDR2 is YSYEKL. J gave up 4 bases and V 5 bases, and 30 bases lay outside the gene matches. The CDR3 protein is CASSDQRSDWDRNRGSSYGYTF. The DNA for the CDR3 is TGCGCCAGCAGCGACCAAAGATCAGATTGGGACAGGAATCGGGGGTCCTCCTATGGCTACACCTTC.

V gene TRBV25-1 combines with J gene TRBJ1-1; D is unclear. The CDR3 has 14 residues. The V gene lost 0 bases and the J gene lost 1 base, with 6 bases spanning the gap. In germline, CDR1 is MGHDK, CDR2 SYGVNS. CDR3 DNA sequence: TGTGCCAGCAGTGAATATACGGGGAACACTGAAGCTTTCTTT. Amino acids: CASSEYTGNTEAFF.

This chain uses TRBV11-3 with TRBJ2-5; 9 bases align to TRBD1. Germline V gene data show CDR1 as SGHNT and CDR2 as YENEEA. The CDR3 is made up of 15 amino acids. Trimming removed 0 bases from V and 7 bases from J; junction bases left unmatched: 6. CDR3 in DNA: TGTGCCAGCAGCTTAGATGGGGGGGGACAGGGGACCCAGTACTTC. This sequence encodes CASSLDGGGQGTQYF.

The V gene is TRBV12-5, the J gene TRBJ2-7; D is perhaps TRBD1 (6 bases). The CDR3 extends over 14 amino acids. Germline V gene sequence: CDR1 LGHNT, CDR2 FRNRAP. V gave up 3 bases and J gave up 2 bases, with 11 bases separating them. The CDR3 DNA reads as TGTGCTAGTGGTTTAGGGGACACCCCCTACGAGCAGTACTTC. This sequence encodes CASGLGDTPYEQYF.

The rearrangement uses TRBV6-5 and TRBJ1-2; no clear D. This CDR3 comprises 10 residues. CDR1 is MNHEY, CDR2 SVGAGI, per germline. V was shortened by 5 bases and J by 8 bases, with 6 bases between the two germline ends. The CDR3 coding sequence is TGTGCCAGCAGTGAAGGCGGCTACACCTTC. It encodes CASSEGGYTF.

The rearrangement links TRBV28 to TRBJ2-3; the D gene is possibly TRBD1 (6 bases). Germline values: CDR1 MDHEN, CDR2 SYDVKM. CDR3 length: 17 amino acids. The ends were cut back, 1 base at V and 4 bases at J, with 18 bases in the middle. CDR3 sequence (DNA): TGTGCCAGCAGTTTATCCAGGGGAAGTGGATGGGCAGATACGCAGTATTTT. Translated, it gives CASSLSRGSGWADTQYF.

V and J are TRBV28 and TRBJ2-1, with no clear D. The germline V gene encodes CDR1 MDHEN and CDR2 SYDVKM. The length of the CDR3 is 16 residues. The V gene lost 2 bases and the J gene lost 5 bases, with 16 bases spanning the gap. The CDR3 here is CASSLPTYGDHNEQFF. CDR3 sequence (DNA): TGTGCCAGCAGTTTACCGACATATGGTGATCACAATGAGCAGTTCTTC.

The chain has TRBV9 and TRBJ2-2; 9 bases match TRBD2. V dropped 0 bases and J dropped 6; count of bases not matched to a gene: 6. The CDR3 runs 16 residues. Germline V gene lookup returns CDR1 SGDLS and CDR2 YYNGEE. CDR3 residues: CASSVAGSGSAGELFF. The DNA of the CDR3 is TGTGCCAGCAGCGTAGCTGGTAGCGGGAGTGCCGGGGAGCTGTTTTTT.

The rearrangement joins TRBV29-1 to TRBJ2-7; TRBD1 might be the D (6 bases). Germline loops: CDR1 SQVTM, CDR2 ANQGSEA. V lost 0 bases and J lost 2, with 14 bases in between. CDR3 length equals 15 residues. CDR3 sequence: CSVEDPGTNPYEQYF. The DNA for the CDR3 is TGCAGCGTTGAAGACCCGGGGACAAACCCCTACGAGCAGTACTTC.

The chain uses TRBV2 and TRBJ2-7, with D perhaps matching TRBD1 (5 bases). CDR3 size: 13 residues. V lost 5 bases to trimming and J lost 3 bases, with 11 bases between them. Per germline, CDR1 SNHLY and CDR2 FYNNEI. This CDR3 reads CASSWGRNYEQYF. DNA of the CDR3: TGTGCCAGCAGTTGGGGCCGGAACTACGAGCAGTACTTC.

This clone was seen more than once but under ten times. The CDR3 is CATTGGTEAFF. In DNA form, the CDR3 reads TGTGCCACTACAGGGGGCACTGAAGCTTTCTTT. V gene TRBV6-6 combines with J gene TRBJ1-1; 8 bases map to TRBD1. Germline-derived CDR1 and CDR2 are MNHNY and SVGAGI (reference sequence). Unmatched junction bases numbered 2, after V lost 10 bases and J lost 4 bases. The CDR3 totals 11 residues.